One sample yielded the 17 T cell receptor beta chains listed below, sequenced in a study of CD8+ T cells in alopecia areata. Treatment reported: oral pan-JAK inhibitor, 5-10 mg twice daily. Sequencing used cDNA as its template, made by extracting RNA and reverse transcribing it. Sequenced by immunoSEQ multiplex PCR; TCRdb stores in-frame clones only, minus some. The top ten clones hold roughly 0.71% of a sample with about 190,000 clones, 55% to 70% of them seen once. The sequencing here drew on CD4+ T cells sorted from blood, taken at week 4, from a patient treated with tofacitinib. These receptors came from a human donor with alopecia areata.

This chain uses TRBV9 with TRBJ2-1; the D gene is possibly TRBD1 (6 bases). The length of the CDR3 is 16 residues. Trimming cost V 4 bases and J 0 bases, with 14 bases left between them. Germline lookup yields CDR1 SGDLS and CDR2 YYNGEE. The CDR3 DNA follows: TGTGCCAGCAGCCCCCGACAGGTGAGCTCCTACAATGAGCAGTTCTTC. It translates to CASSPRQVSSYNEQFF. The complete variable domain, with remaining parts taken from reference TRBV9 and TRBJ2-1, reads DSGVTQTPKHLITATGQRVTLRCSPRSGDLSVYWYQQSLDQGLQFLIQYYNGEERAKGNILERFSAQQFPDLHSELNLSSLELGDSALYFCASSPRQVSSYNEQFFGPGTRLTVL.

The chain joins TRBV5-1 to TRBJ2-7; D perhaps matches TRBD1 (5 bases). V was cut by 0 bases and J by 0 bases, with 7 bases left in between. This CDR3 is 14 amino acids long. CDR1 is SGHRS, CDR2 YFSETQ, per germline. The CDR3 DNA is TGCGCCAGCAGCTTGGGTGACAGCTCCTACGAGCAGTACTTC. This translates into CASSLGDSSYEQYF. The variable domain in full, with the rest retrieved from reference TRBV5-1 and TRBJ2-7, is KAGVTQTPRYLIKTRGQQVTLSCSPISGHRSVSWYQQTPGQGLQFLFEYFSETQRNKGNFPGRFSGRQFSNSRSEMNVSTLELGDSALYLCASSLGDSSYEQYFGPGTRLTVT.

The rearrangement joins TRBV6-5 to TRBJ2-5, with D maybe TRBD1 (6 bases). The CDR3 length is 15 residues. From germline, CDR1 is MNHEY and CDR2 SVGAGI. The V and J ends lost 5 bases and 4 bases respectively, with 17 bases between them. The CDR3 coding sequence is TGTGCCAGCAGTCGACCCGGCAGGGGCGGAGAGACCCAGTACTTC. Its translation: CASSRPGRGGETQYF.

This clone showed up just a few times. This chain uses TRBV29-1 with TRBJ2-1; no firm D call. CDR3 length equals 12 residues. Germline values: CDR1 SQVTM, CDR2 ANQGSEA. V lost 3 bases, J lost 6 bases, and 9 bases lay in between. The CDR3 sequence: CSVESLGNEQFF. For the CDR3, the DNA is TGCAGCGTTGAGAGTTTGGGCAATGAGCAGTTCTTC.

The sample holds a few counts of this clone. The gene calls are TRBV6-1 and TRBJ1-5; D unclear. V lost 4 bases, J lost 2 bases, and 6 bases lay in between. Germline V gene data show CDR1 as MNHNS and CDR2 as SASEGT. There are 13 residues in the CDR3. The CDR3 here is CASSVGGNQPQHF. For the CDR3, the DNA is TGTGCCAGCAGTGTCGGAGGCAATCAGCCCCAGCATTTT.

This clone was found many times. This chain uses TRBV10-3 with TRBJ2-3; the match to TRBD2 covers 9 bases. V shed 3 bases and J 3 bases; nucleotides not matched to a gene: 10. CDR1 and CDR2 from the germline V gene are ENHRY and SYGVKD. The CDR3 has 17 residues. CDR3 nucleotides: TGTGCCATCAGTGAAGTCCCCAGCGGGAGGTTTACAGATACGCAGTATTTT. This translates into CAISEVPSGRFTDTQYF.

The chain combines TRBV15 with TRBJ1-3; a weak D match, TRBD1 (5 bases). Germline lookup yields CDR1 LNHNV and CDR2 YYDKDF (reference sequence). Trimming took off 0 bases at V and 0 bases at J, with 18 bases between the two ends. The length of the CDR3 is 19 residues. This CDR3 is CATSRDYRRGRNSGNTIYF. In DNA, the CDR3 is TGTGCCACCAGCAGAGATTATCGGAGGGGCCGTAACTCTGGAAACACCATATATTTT.

This clone has only a few counts. The genes are TRBV29-1 and TRBJ1-1; D gene unclear. The CDR3 is 10 amino acids. The V gene lost 7 bases and the J gene lost 2 bases, with 5 bases spanning the gap. Germline V gives CDR1 SQVTM, CDR2 ANQGSEA. The CDR3 protein is CSGTNTEAFF. The CDR3 coding sequence is TGCAGCGGAACCAACACTGAAGCTTTCTTT.

The chain employs TRBV6-5 and TRBJ2-6, with D possibly TRBD1 on 6 matching bases. Germline CDR1 reads MNHEY; CDR2 reads SVGAGI. The CDR3 is 15 residues long. Trimming took 6 bases from V and 0 from J, leaving 9 bases between them. The CDR3 reads CASRGQYSGANVLTF. The DNA for the CDR3 is TGTGCCAGCAGAGGACAGTACTCTGGGGCCAACGTCCTGACTTTC.

The rearrangement links TRBV6-5 to TRBJ2-3; D remains ambiguous. Trimming pared 0 bases from V and 1 base from J, leaving 8 bases between. There are 15 residues in the CDR3. Per germline, CDR1 MNHEY and CDR2 SVGAGI. The CDR3 loop reads CASSYSQRGTDTQYF. The CDR3 region has the DNA TGTGCCAGCAGTTACTCTCAAAGGGGCACAGATACGCAGTATTTT.

There are a few counts of this clone. The chain uses TRBV30 and TRBJ2-7, with no clear D. Trimming removed 7 bases from V and 0 bases from J, with 10 bases in between. Germline V gives CDR1 GTSNPN, CDR2 SVGIG (reference sequence). CDR3 length: 12 residues. CDR3 in amino acids: CALRTLSYEQYF. The CDR3 DNA sequence: TGTGCCTTAAGGACCCTCTCCTACGAGCAGTACTTC. Filled out from reference TRBV30 and TRBJ2-7, the complete variable domain reads SQTIHQWPATLVQPVGSPLSLECTVEGTSNPNLYWYRQAAGRGLQLLFYSVGIGQISSEVPQNLSASRPQDRQFILSSKKLLLSDSGFYLCALRTLSYEQYFGPGTRLTVT.

V and J are TRBV2 and TRBJ1-2, with TRBD1 identical over 8 bases. The V gene end was trimmed by 6 bases and the J gene end by 8 bases; junction bases not matched to a gene: 8. The germline V gene has CDR1 SNHLY and CDR2 FYNNEI. The CDR3 sequence is 13 residues long. DNA for the CDR3: TGTGCCAGCAGCCAAGGACAGGGTCTAGGCTACACCTTC. Amino acid sequence: CASSQGQGLGYTF.

The chain carries TRBV5-4 and TRBJ2-4; TRBD2 agrees at 11 bases. CDR1 and CDR2 from the germline V gene are SGHNT and YYREEE (reference sequence). Trimming at V came to 3 bases and at J to 7 bases, leaving 6 bases not matched to a gene. The CDR3 consists of 15 residues. CDR3 sequence reads: CASSSKLAGDNIQYF. In DNA, the CDR3 is TGTGCCAGCAGCTCAAAACTAGCGGGAGACAACATTCAGTACTTC.

The chain carries TRBV6-6 and TRBJ2-1, with a possible D match to TRBD2 (5 bases). Germline values: CDR1 MNHNY, CDR2 SVGAGI (reference sequence). The CDR3 contains 14 residues. Trimming left V 5 bases short and J 12 bases short, with 20 bases between. The CDR3 spells CASSTQYGKGAQFF. DNA for the CDR3: TGTGCCAGCAGTACCCAATACGGGAAGGGTGCGCAGTTCTTC.

V usage is TRBV30 and J usage is TRBJ2-5; D uncertain. The J call is in doubt because the DNA end fits TRBJ2-7 better. CDR3 length equals 11 residues. From germline, CDR1 is GTSNPN and CDR2 SVGIG (reference sequence). The CDR3 protein is CACRAPYEQYF. The CDR3 region has the DNA TGTGCCTGCCGAGCGCCTTACGAGCAGTACTTC.

This rearrangement joins TRBV2 to TRBJ2-4; possibly TRBD2 for D (5 bases). V was trimmed by 6 bases and J by 3 bases, leaving 18 bases between them. The V gene's germline CDR1 is SNHLY and CDR2 FYNNEI. The CDR3 has 16 amino acids. The CDR3 sequence is CASRGEVIGHKNIQYF. Written as DNA, the CDR3 is TGTGCCAGCAGGGGAGAAGTTATCGGGCACAAAAACATTCAGTACTTC.

The DNA for the CDR3 is TGCGCCAGCAGTCAATCCGGTAGCGGGAGAACGTCCTACAATGAGCAGTTCTTC. It codes for CASSQSGSGRTSYNEQFF. The V and J genes are TRBV23-1 and TRBJ2-1; 9 bases are a match to TRBD2. TRBV23-1 is known as an ORF, though its function is uncertain. This CDR3 contains 18 residues. V dropped 0 bases and J dropped 1; count of bases not matched to a gene: 7.